These 25 T cell receptor beta chains were sequenced from one sample in a study of cytomegalovirus exposure and HLA in healthy donors (dated by TCRdb to about 2017). Libraries were built with the immunoSEQ multiplex PCR assay. For the multiplex PCR, a mixture combining 60 forward primers for TCR Vbeta segments and 13 reverse primers for TCR Jbeta segments was used. TCRdb mirrors the immuneACCESS table, restricted to in-frame sequences. Some clones are absent from its copies; in checked studies, under half trace to an unresolved V gene, and the reason for the others is unknown. In all, the sample holds 84,000 or so clones, and approximately 79% of those were seen once. The top ten clonotypes cover around 3% of the sample. Material: PBMCs. Receptor source: a man between 25 and 39 years old in good health and CMV-seronegative.

The gene calls are TRBV18 and TRBJ1-2, with a tentative D call TRBD1 (6 bases). There are 16 residues in the CDR3. The V end was cut by 0 bases, the J end by 4 bases, with 15 bases between. The germline V gene has CDR1 KGHSH and CDR2 LQKENI. CDR3 bases: TGTGCCAGCTCACCACCGCGGACAGATCCTCTCTATGGCTACACCTTC. Translating gives CASSPPRTDPLYGYTF.

This chain links TRBV19 with TRBJ2-3; D is undetermined. Trimming cost V 7 bases and J 3 bases, with 14 bases left between them. Germline V gives CDR1 LNHDA, CDR2 SQIVND (reference sequence). The CDR3 covers 14 residues. The CDR3 loop reads CASTKTLHTDTQYF. In nucleotides, the CDR3 is TGTGCCAGTACTAAGACACTCCATACAGATACGCAGTATTTT.

This clone occurred once. The chain is built from TRBV25-1 and TRBJ2-7; no clear D gene. CDR1 is MGHDK, CDR2 SYGVNS, per germline. V shed 3 bases and J shed 1 base, with 4 bases lying between them. The CDR3 extends over 12 amino acids. CDR3 protein: CASSDLSYEQYF. The DNA for the CDR3 is TGTGCCAGCAGTGACCTTTCCTACGAGCAGTACTTC.

The V gene is TRBV19, the J gene TRBJ1-1, with D unresolved. The CDR3 sequence is 13 residues long. V lost 7 bases to trimming and J lost 5 bases, with 14 bases between them. Germline V gene data show CDR1 as LNHDA and CDR2 as SQIVND (reference sequence). Here the CDR3 DNA reads TGTGCCAGTATATGGGCCCCGGGAACTGAAGCTTTCTTT. It translates to CASIWAPGTEAFF.

This chain uses TRBV18 with TRBJ1-2; TRBD1 matches 10 bases. The CDR3 consists of 16 residues. V lost 5 bases, J lost 0 bases, and 6 bases stayed unmatched. Per germline, CDR1 KGHSH and CDR2 LQKENI. The CDR3 spells CASSSGQGTANYGYTF. CDR3 in DNA: TGTGCCAGCTCATCGGGACAGGGGACTGCTAACTATGGCTACACCTTC.

J is TRBJ2-3 and V is TRBV30; tentative D call: TRBD1 (6 bases). V gave up 0 bases and J gave up 0 bases, with 10 bases separating them. The germline V gene encodes CDR1 GTSNPN and CDR2 SVGIG (reference sequence). The CDR3 sequence is 15 residues long. CDR3 DNA sequence: TGTGCCTGGAGTGTAATGGACAGTAGCACAGATACGCAGTATTTT. It codes for CAWSVMDSSTDTQYF.

This clone was detected only once. The chain couples TRBV7-9 to TRBJ2-2; D perhaps matches TRBD2 (5 bases). V was cut by 5 bases and J by 1 base, with 11 bases left in between. The CDR3 has 15 amino acids. Germline V gene lookup returns CDR1 SEHNR and CDR2 FQNEAQ (reference sequence). The CDR3 loop is CASSPRGMNTGELFF. DNA for the CDR3: TGTGCCAGCAGCCCCCGGGGAATGAACACCGGGGAGCTGTTTTTT.

The CDR3 region is CASSQPQLQGAEGYTF. CDR3 DNA: TGTGCCAGCAGCCAACCCCAATTACAGGGGGCGGAGGGCTACACCTTC. The chain employs TRBV4-2 and TRBJ1-2; 9 bases align to TRBD1. This CDR3 region has 16 residues. After removal of 2 bases from V and 8 bases from J, the junction contained 12 bases not matched to a gene. Per germline, CDR1 LGHNA and CDR2 YNFKEQ.

This clone was seen more than once but under ten times. The CDR3 sequence is CASSLGDRGRTEAFF. CDR3 bases: TGTGCCAGCAGCTTGGGGGACAGGGGGCGGACTGAAGCTTTCTTT. The chain joins TRBV5-4 to TRBJ1-1, with 12 bases fitting TRBD1. Germline CDR1 is SGHNT and CDR2 is YYREEE (reference sequence). This CDR3 has 15 residues. Losses at the gene ends were 0 bases for V and 5 bases for J; bases not matched to a gene: 2.

The genes are TRBV7-2 and TRBJ2-1; 7 bases fit TRBD2. CDR1 SGHTA and CDR2 FQGNSA come from the germline V gene. The J segment lost 7 bases and the V segment lost 5 bases, leaving 8 bases of the junction unmatched. The CDR3 sequence is 14 residues long. The CDR3 coding sequence is TGTGCCAGCAGCAAAACTAGCGCGACAAATGAGCAGTTCTTC. Its protein is CASSKTSATNEQFF.

The gene calls are TRBV14 and TRBJ2-7; D is perhaps TRBD1 (5 bases). Trimming removed 0 bases from V and 2 bases from J, with 11 bases in between. Germline V lookup: CDR1 SGHDN, CDR2 FVKESK. The CDR3 totals 15 residues. Here the CDR3 reads CASSQDRVRAYEQYF. The CDR3 DNA is TGTGCCAGCAGCCAAGACAGGGTCCGAGCCTACGAGCAGTACTTC.

The chain couples TRBV29-1 to TRBJ1-2; 8 bases match TRBD1. CDR1 is SQVTM, CDR2 ANQGSEA, per germline. CDR3 length: 12 residues. Trimming at V came to 7 bases and at J to 8 bases, leaving 9 bases not matched to a gene. CDR3 bases: TGCAGCGGAAGGGACAGGACGACGGGCTACACCTTC. Its translation is CSGRDRTTGYTF.

The rearrangement joins TRBV4-3 to TRBJ1-1; D remains ambiguous. Germline lookup yields CDR1 LGHNA and CDR2 YSLEER. Trimming stripped 2 bases from V and 5 bases from J, with 12 bases between. The CDR3 runs to 14 residues. The CDR3 coding sequence is TGCGCCAGCAGCCAACGGGAGGGAGGGACTGAAGCTTTCTTT. Its translation: CASSQREGGTEAFF.

This sequence joins TRBV6-4 and TRBJ2-1, with 9 bases identical to TRBD1. The CDR3 contains 13 residues. V lost 3 bases and J lost 7; bases outside the gene matches: 1. The germline V gene has CDR1 MRHNA and CDR2 SNTAGT. The CDR3 sequence is CASSEQGANEQFF. The DNA of the CDR3 is TGTGCCAGCAGTGAACAGGGGGCGAATGAGCAGTTCTTC.

The chain is built from TRBV4-2 and TRBJ1-2; 9 nucleotides line up with TRBD1. V was clipped by 0 bases and J by 6 bases; unmatched bases: 5. CDR1 and CDR2 (germline): LGHNA, YNFKEQ. The CDR3 contains 15 residues. CDR3 residues: CASSQERDRDHGYTF. The CDR3 DNA is TGTGCCAGCAGCCAAGAGCGGGACAGGGATCATGGCTACACCTTC.

The chain combines TRBV7-6 with TRBJ1-5, with D perhaps TRBD1 (5 bases). CDR3 length: 14 residues. Germline CDR1 is SGHVS and CDR2 is FNYEAQ. Trimming took 2 bases from V and 5 from J, leaving 10 bases between them. The CDR3: CASSLSQGDQPQHF. The CDR3 bases are TGTGCCAGCAGCTTAAGTCAGGGTGATCAGCCCCAGCATTTT.

This chain uses TRBV16 with TRBJ1-2; 10 bases map to TRBD1. The CDR3 length is 14 residues. CDR1 and CDR2 from the germline V gene are KGHSY and FQNENV. V shed 3 bases, J shed 8 bases, and the junction held 6 bases outside the gene matches. The CDR3 region has the DNA TGTGCCAGCAGCCACGACAGGGGGCCGGGAGGCTACACCTTC. This sequence encodes CASSHDRGPGGYTF.

V and J are TRBV18 and TRBJ2-7, with TRBD1 matching 7 bases. CDR3 size: 16 residues. The germline gives CDR1 KGHSH, CDR2 LQKENI. V lost 1 base, J lost 1 base, and 7 bases stayed unmatched. CDR3 residues: CASSPQGADLSYEQYF. The CDR3 coding sequence is TGTGCCAGCTCACCACAGGGGGCGGACCTGTCCTACGAGCAGTACTTC.

The chain carries TRBV6-5 and TRBJ1-2; D call uncertain. The germline V and J ends were trimmed by 6 bases and 7 bases, with 15 bases remaining between them. The germline CDR1 and CDR2 sequences are MNHEY and SVGAGI. The CDR3 spans 13 residues. CDR3 sequence reads: CASRSTRRVGYTF. In DNA, the CDR3 is TGTGCCAGCAGATCAACGCGACGGGTTGGCTACACCTTC.

The gene calls are TRBV6-6 and TRBJ1-3; D is unclear. V lost 1 base and J lost 4, with 2 bases in between. Germline CDR1 reads MNHNY; CDR2 reads SVGAGI (reference sequence). This CDR3 spans 12 amino acids. The CDR3 coding sequence is TGTGCCAGCAGTTACTTAGGAAACACCATATATTTT. This codes for CASSYLGNTIYF.

This sequence joins TRBV9 and TRBJ2-1; TRBD2 matches at 12 bases. Germline values: CDR1 SGDLS, CDR2 YYNGEE. The CDR3 runs 15 residues. V was clipped by 4 bases and J by 4 bases; unmatched bases: 3. Written as DNA, the CDR3 is TGTGCCAGCAGCCGGACTAGCGGGGCTTACAATGAGCAGTTCTTC. Its protein product is CASSRTSGAYNEQFF.

The J gene is TRBJ2-7, the V gene TRBV9; D remains unclear. The CDR3 is 14 residues long. Deletions cut 0 bases from V and 1 base from J, with 8 bases between. Germline V gene sequence: CDR1 SGDLS, CDR2 YYNGEE. CDR3 DNA sequence: TGTGCCAGCAGCGTAGGGGCCTCGTCCTACGAGCAGTACTTC. Residues: CASSVGASSYEQYF.

The rearrangement links TRBV19 to TRBJ1-1; a possible D gene is TRBD1 (6 bases). This CDR3 contains 17 residues. Trimming stripped 6 bases from V and 3 bases from J, with 23 bases between. Germline-derived CDR1 and CDR2 are LNHDA and SQIVND (reference sequence). DNA for the CDR3: TGTGCCAGTAGACCTCGGGGGGGCTCCAAGTTGGACACTGAAGCTTTCTTT. Amino acid sequence: CASRPRGGSKLDTEAFF. Full variable domain (missing parts from reference TRBV19 and TRBJ1-1): DGGITQSPKYLFRKEGQNVTLSCEQNLNHDAMYWYRQDPGQGLRLIYYSQIVNDFQKGDIAEGYSVSREKKESFPLTVTSAQKNPTAFYLCASRPRGGSKLDTEAFFGQGTRLTVV.

V and J are TRBV29-1 and TRBJ2-7, with 13 nucleotides matching TRBD2. The CDR3 length is 13 residues. The trim removed 7 bases at V and 2 bases at J, leaving 2 bases unmatched. Germline V gene sequence: CDR1 SQVTM, CDR2 ANQGSEA. Here the CDR3 DNA reads TGCAGCGCCGGGACTAGCGGGACCTACGAGCAGTACTTC. Protein: CSAGTSGTYEQYF.

This sequence joins TRBV6-4 and TRBJ2-3; tentative D call: TRBD1 (6 bases). The CDR3 length is 14 residues. The germline V and J ends were trimmed by 5 bases and 2 bases, with 11 bases remaining between them. Germline V gene lookup returns CDR1 MRHNA and CDR2 SNTAGT. CDR3 sequence reads: CASSTDSLTDTQYF. In nucleotides, the CDR3 is TGTGCCAGCAGTACGGACAGCCTCACAGATACGCAGTATTTT.